This T cell receptor beta chain was recovered during a study of shared clonotypes between healthy human individuals. Study observations and caveats: The study's rarefaction showed incomplete sorted-subset sequencing despite large depth.

Evenly divided among several immunoSEQ plates was the genomic DNA of each subset. Here immunoSEQ multiplex PCR was the method, and the copy in TCRdb shows in-frame clones only, minus some. Of over 2 million clones in the sample, about 95% were seen once. The germline V and J ends were trimmed by 8 bases and 2 bases, with 13 bases remaining between them. Per the germline V gene, CDR1 is SGHAT and CDR2 is FQNNGV. The CDR3 sequence is 15 residues long. Researchers partitioned CD4+ cells into CD45RA+ naive and CD45RA-negative memory subsets. A note on this clone: Its antigen is undetermined.

This TCR came from a man aged 18 to 29 in good health. Sequencing input: naive CD4+ T cells sorted from blood. Subset: CD45RA+ positively selected. V usage is TRBV11-2 and J usage is TRBJ2-6, with TRBD2 as a possible D gene (5 bases). CDR3 coding DNA: TGTGCCAGCCGCTCTCGGGGTACTGGGGCCAACGTCCTGACTTTC. Amino acid sequence: CASRSRGTGANVLTF.